What follows are 32 T cell receptor beta chains derived from one specimen sequenced in a study of shared clonotypes between healthy human individuals. Assay used: immunoSEQ multiplex PCR; TCRdb lists only in-frame clones, some missing. Of about 2.1 million clones in the sample, just over 90% are singletons; the top ten hold about 1.7%. Terminally differentiated effector memory CD45RA+ cells were excluded by CCR7 positive selection of CD45RO-negative cells. The sample was naive CD8+ T cells from PBMCs. These receptors originate from a man between 18 and 35 years old in good health. Some clones in this sample may be carry-over from other donors' samples.

This rearrangement joins TRBV9 to TRBJ2-1, with a weak D call TRBD2 (5 bases). The germline gives CDR1 SGDLS, CDR2 YYNGEE. V lost 0 bases and J 13 bases, leaving 11 bases between the germline ends. The CDR3 totals 12 residues. The CDR3 DNA is TGTGCCAGCAGCGTAGGAGGGAAGGATCAGTTCTTC. It is translated as CASSVGGKDQFF.

This CDR3 is CASSKMVGGPYNEQFF. The CDR3 nucleotides read TGTGCCAGCAGTAAAATGGTGGGAGGTCCCTACAATGAGCAGTTCTTC. This sequence joins TRBV7-9 and TRBJ2-1; D is perhaps TRBD2 (6 bases). Germline values: CDR1 SEHNR, CDR2 FQNEAQ (reference sequence). The ends were cut back, 6 bases at V and 2 bases at J, with 17 bases in the middle. The length of the CDR3 is 16 residues. Variable domain in full (rest from reference TRBV7-9 and TRBJ2-1): DTGVSQNPRHKITKRGQNVTFRCDPISEHNRLYWYRQTLGQGPEFLTYFQNEAQLEKSRLLSDRFSAERPKGSFSTLEIQRTEQGDSAMYLCASSKMVGGPYNEQFFGPGTRLTVL.

This clone has more than one count but fewer than ten. This chain connects TRBV10-3 to TRBJ2-2; 9 bases map to TRBD1. This CDR3 comprises 16 residues. Germline-derived CDR1 and CDR2 are ENHRY and SYGVKD. V gave up 2 bases and J gave up 2 bases; unmatched junction bases: 3. The CDR3 nucleotides read TGTGCCATCAGTGAGCCGGGACAGGGAAACACCGGGGAGCTGTTTTTT. This codes for CAISEPGQGNTGELFF.

The chain recombines TRBV10-3 with TRBJ2-7, with TRBD1 matching 9 bases. V lost 4 bases to trimming and J lost 2 bases; unmatched junction nucleotides: 12. The CDR3 is 17 residues long. Looked up from germline, CDR1 is ENHRY and CDR2 is SYGVKD. The CDR3 spells CAISAFETGGTPYEQYF. As DNA, the CDR3 is TGTGCCATCAGTGCGTTCGAGACAGGGGGGACCCCCTACGAGCAGTACTTC.

The rearrangement joins TRBV14 to TRBJ2-1, with 10 nucleotides matching TRBD2. Trimming cost V 1 base and J 7 bases; bases outside gene matches: 16. There are 19 residues in the CDR3. CDR1 and CDR2 (germline): SGHDN, FVKESK. The CDR3 is CASSQVSGETGLATNEQFF. The CDR3 DNA is TGTGCCAGCAGCCAAGTATCAGGAGAGACGGGACTAGCGACAAATGAGCAGTTCTTC.

The chain recombines TRBV9 with TRBJ2-3, with 8 bases lining up with TRBD2. Germline lookup yields CDR1 SGDLS and CDR2 YYNGEE. The ends lost 2 bases at V and 5 bases at J; junction bases unmatched: 7. The CDR3 extends over 15 amino acids. The CDR3 coding sequence is TGTGCCAGCAGCGTGGGACTAGTGGTAAGAGATACGCAGTATTTT. It yields the protein CASSVGLVVRDTQYF.

The chain employs TRBV4-2 and TRBJ2-7, with a possible D match to TRBD1 (5 bases). Germline V gives CDR1 LGHNA, CDR2 YNFKEQ. The CDR3 has 14 residues. The V gene lost 3 bases and the J gene lost 4 bases, with 13 bases spanning the gap. This chain's CDR3 is CASSQHLQVYEQYF. The CDR3 coding sequence is TGTGCCAGCAGCCAGCACCTACAGGTTTACGAGCAGTACTTC.

The chain combines TRBV7-9 with TRBJ1-5; D is unclear. V was shortened by 5 bases and J by 4 bases, with 9 bases between the two germline ends. The CDR3 consists of 13 residues. Germline loops: CDR1 SEHNR, CDR2 FQNEAQ (reference sequence). CDR3 sequence reads: CASSPTLNQPQHF. The CDR3 bases are TGTGCCAGCAGCCCCACTTTAAATCAGCCCCAGCATTTT.

The genes are TRBV29-1 and TRBJ2-7, with 9 bases aligning to TRBD1. The trim removed 7 bases at V and 4 bases at J, leaving 17 bases unmatched. The CDR3 runs 16 residues. Germline V gives CDR1 SQVTM, CDR2 ANQGSEA. CDR3 sequence reads: CSEGEGLGQGGYEQYF. DNA of the CDR3: TGCAGCGAAGGGGAGGGGTTGGGACAGGGTGGATACGAGCAGTACTTC.

The chain links TRBV5-1 to TRBJ1-1, with TRBD1 as a possible D gene (6 bases). Trimming stripped 1 base from V and 3 bases from J, with 16 bases between. The germline CDR1 and CDR2 sequences are SGHRS and YFSETQ. There are 16 residues in the CDR3. CDR3 nucleotides: TGCGCCAGCAGCTTGATGGGGGGCTCGACGTACACTGAAGCTTTCTTT. Encoded protein: CASSLMGGSTYTEAFF.

The genes are TRBV19 and TRBJ1-1; TRBD1 matches at 7 bases. The V and J ends lost 0 bases and 1 base, in that order; junction bases with no gene match: 14. The CDR3 is 19 amino acids. The germline V gene encodes CDR1 LNHDA and CDR2 SQIVND (reference sequence). The CDR3 bases are TGTGCCAGTAGTATAGATCTTACCGAAGGGGGCCTTGAGAACACTGAAGCTTTCTTT. As protein: CASSIDLTEGGLENTEAFF.

The chain carries TRBV27 and TRBJ2-2, with D perhaps matching TRBD1 or TRBD2 (5 bases each). Germline CDR1 and CDR2: MNHEY and SMNVEV (reference sequence). The CDR3 is 15 residues long. V lost 3 bases, J lost 7 bases, and 15 bases lay in between. This chain's CDR3 is CASSFGAGSNGELFF. In nucleotides, the CDR3 is TGTGCCAGCAGTTTCGGGGCAGGGAGTAACGGGGAGCTGTTTTTT.

The chain is built from TRBV28 and TRBJ2-4; a weak D match, TRBD2 (6 bases). Trimming took 6 bases from V and 0 from J, leaving 9 bases between them. In germline, CDR1 is MDHEN, CDR2 SYDVKM. The CDR3 runs to 14 residues. DNA for the CDR3: TGTGCCAGCAGCCCGGGACTAGCCAAAAACATTCAGTACTTC. Translation gives CASSPGLAKNIQYF.

V is TRBV28 and J is TRBJ2-2; D remains unclear. This CDR3 region has 13 residues. V gave up 6 bases and J gave up 6 bases, with 11 bases separating them. CDR1 and CDR2 from the germline V gene are MDHEN and SYDVKM. The CDR3 loop is CASRSGAAGELFF. For the CDR3, the DNA is TGTGCCAGCAGATCCGGAGCTGCCGGGGAGCTGTTTTTT.

The rearrangement links TRBV9 to TRBJ2-1, with D perhaps TRBD1 (6 bases). The germline V gene encodes CDR1 SGDLS and CDR2 YYNGEE. The CDR3 covers 15 residues. Trimming removed 3 bases at V and 1 base at J, with 11 bases between. The CDR3: CASSAGTRSYNEQFF. CDR3 bases: TGTGCCAGCAGCGCCGGGACAAGGTCCTACAATGAGCAGTTCTTC.

The chain is built from TRBV28 and TRBJ2-5, with 8 bases aligning to TRBD1. Germline CDR1 MDHEN, CDR2 SYDVKM. The trim removed 6 bases at V and 8 bases at J, leaving 11 bases unmatched. The CDR3 has 14 residues. DNA of the CDR3: TGTGCCAGCAGGGGGACAGGCGAAATCGGTACCCAGTACTTC. Its translation: CASRGTGEIGTQYF.

This clone was observed once. The genes are TRBV7-9 and TRBJ2-7; D is ambiguous. Trimming took 1 base from V and 2 from J, leaving 12 bases between them. The V gene's germline CDR1 is SEHNR and CDR2 FQNEAQ (reference sequence). The CDR3 is made up of 15 amino acids. CDR3 sequence: CASSLGNTLAYEQYF. CDR3 nucleotides: TGTGCCAGCAGCTTAGGGAACACGCTAGCCTACGAGCAGTACTTC.

The CDR3 loop is CASRKAGGPGAFF. CDR3 DNA: TGTGCCAGCAGAAAAGCCGGGGGGCCTGGGGCTTTCTTT. The chain has TRBV7-9 and TRBJ1-1; possibly TRBD1 for D (6 bases). V was clipped by 6 bases and J by 11 bases, with 19 bases between them. CDR3 length equals 13 residues. CDR1 is SEHNR, CDR2 FQNEAQ, per germline (reference sequence).

The CDR3 region is CASSQASDYLNEQFF. CDR3 nucleotide sequence: TGTGCCAGCAGCCAAGCAAGCGACTACCTCAATGAGCAGTTCTTC. The V gene is TRBV4-2, the J gene TRBJ2-1, with D perhaps matching TRBD2 (5 bases). The germline V and J ends were trimmed by 1 base and 6 bases, with 13 bases remaining between them. The CDR3 totals 15 residues. Germline V gene lookup returns CDR1 LGHNA and CDR2 YNFKEQ.

The rearrangement joins TRBV16 to TRBJ1-1; 9 nucleotides line up with TRBD1. This CDR3 has 16 residues. The V gene's germline CDR1 is KGHSY and CDR2 FQNENV. Unmatched junction bases numbered 6, after V lost 0 bases and J lost 4 bases. The CDR3: CASSQSVGTGSTEAFF. Written as DNA, the CDR3 is TGTGCCAGCAGCCAATCAGTGGGGACAGGGAGCACTGAAGCTTTCTTT.

V gene TRBV5-1 combines with J gene TRBJ2-1; D not certain. CDR3 length: 13 residues. V was clipped by 6 bases and J by 5 bases, with 12 bases between them. CDR1 SGHRS and CDR2 YFSETQ come from the germline V gene. This CDR3 reads CASTYTLDNEQFF. The CDR3 DNA sequence: TGCGCCAGCACTTACACGTTGGACAATGAGCAGTTCTTC.

CDR3 residues: CASSQLRGPYQETQYF. As DNA, the CDR3 is TGTGCCAGCAGCCAATTGAGGGGGCCCTACCAAGAGACCCAGTACTTC. V is TRBV14 and J is TRBJ2-5; 7 nucleotides match TRBD1. The CDR3 runs to 16 residues. The V segment lost 2 bases and the J segment 0 bases; nucleotides outside the gene matches: 6. Germline V gene data show CDR1 as SGHDN and CDR2 as FVKESK.

The DNA for the CDR3 is TGCAGCGTTGAGGAGGGACAGGGGGTACGCCAGCCCAATGAAAAACTGTTTTTT. It yields the protein CSVEEGQGVRQPNEKLFF. V and J are TRBV29-1 and TRBJ1-4; 11 positions agree with TRBD1. V shed 3 bases, J shed 5 bases, and the junction held 14 bases outside the gene matches. The CDR3 sequence is 18 residues long. Germline CDR1 is SQVTM and CDR2 is ANQGSEA.

The gene calls are TRBV29-1 and TRBJ2-3; 12 bases fit TRBD2. The J segment lost 6 bases and the V segment lost 6 bases, leaving 13 bases of the junction unmatched. CDR3 size: 16 residues. In germline, CDR1 is SQVTM, CDR2 ANQGSEA. CDR3: CSVQVTSGRYKDTQYF. The CDR3 region has the DNA TGCAGCGTCCAAGTGACTAGCGGGAGATATAAGGATACGCAGTATTTT.

The chain couples TRBV30 to TRBJ2-1; D is ambiguous. Germline-derived CDR1 and CDR2 are GTSNPN and SVGIG (reference sequence). The CDR3 has 12 amino acids. Trimming cost V 5 bases and J 8 bases, with 13 bases left between them. The DNA of the CDR3 is TGTGCCTGGTGGCGAGCAAGGGATGAGCAGTTCTTC. Protein: CAWWRARDEQFF.

This clone was found once. The V call is TRBV9, the J call TRBJ2-5, with a possible D match to TRBD1 (6 bases). CDR1 is SGDLS, CDR2 YYNGEE, per germline. The CDR3 is 13 residues long. V was pared by 4 bases and J by 4 bases, with 11 bases between. CDR3 sequence: CASSITGRETQYF. The CDR3 coding sequence is TGTGCCAGCAGCATCACAGGGAGAGAGACCCAGTACTTC.

The chain has TRBV7-9 and TRBJ2-7; no definite D call. V was clipped by 0 bases and J by 6 bases, with 12 bases between them. This CDR3 region has 14 residues. Germline CDR1 reads SEHNR; CDR2 reads FQNEAQ (reference sequence). The CDR3 sequence: CASSLAPQTPEQYF. CDR3 DNA sequence: TGTGCCAGCAGCTTAGCGCCCCAAACCCCCGAGCAGTACTTC.

This clone was observed a single time. The chain has TRBV9 and TRBJ2-3; D may be TRBD1 or TRBD2 (5 bases each). With 1 base removed from V and 1 base from J, the gap between germline ends came to 10 bases. CDR3 length: 15 amino acids. The V gene's germline CDR1 is SGDLS and CDR2 YYNGEE. In nucleotides, the CDR3 is TGTGCCAGCAGCGTAAGAGGGGTGGGCACAGATACGCAGTATTTT. Translated: CASSVRGVGTDTQYF.

The CDR3 DNA is TGTGCCAGCAGCTTAGAACAGGGCGCCTACAATGAGCAGTTCTTC. Protein product: CASSLEQGAYNEQFF. This chain links TRBV7-2 with TRBJ2-1; weak D call: TRBD1 (6 bases). This CDR3 is built from 15 residues. V was trimmed by 1 base and J by 2 bases, leaving 9 bases between them. Germline CDR1 is SGHTA and CDR2 is FQGNSA.

The chain couples TRBV7-9 to TRBJ2-6, with a tentative D call TRBD1 (5 bases). The germline V gene has CDR1 SEHNR and CDR2 FQNEAQ (reference sequence). The CDR3 runs 18 residues. The V gene lost 5 bases and the J gene lost 4 bases, with 21 bases spanning the gap. The CDR3 DNA sequence: TGTGCCAGCAGCCATTCCCACGACAGCTCTCTGGGGGCCAACGTCCTGACTTTC. It encodes CASSHSHDSSLGANVLTF. The whole variable domain, remainder taken from reference TRBV7-9 and TRBJ2-6, is DTGVSQNPRHKITKRGQNVTFRCDPISEHNRLYWYRQTLGQGPEFLTYFQNEAQLEKSRLLSDRFSAERPKGSFSTLEIQRTEQGDSAMYLCASSHSHDSSLGANVLTFGAGSRLTVL.

The V call is TRBV27, the J call TRBJ2-3, with TRBD1 identical over 9 bases. This CDR3 comprises 16 residues. CDR1 is MNHEY, CDR2 SMNVEV, per germline (reference sequence). With V trimmed by 3 bases and J by 4 bases, 8 bases remained unmatched. The CDR3 reads CASSFLGQGGADTQYF. Written as DNA, the CDR3 is TGTGCCAGCAGTTTCCTGGGACAGGGAGGGGCAGATACGCAGTATTTT.

The V and J genes are TRBV9 and TRBJ2-7; D is perhaps TRBD1 or TRBD2 (5 bases each). In germline, CDR1 is SGDLS, CDR2 YYNGEE. The V end lost 3 bases, the J end lost 7 bases, and 17 bases lay between the germline ends. The CDR3 runs to 14 residues. The CDR3 region has the DNA TGTGCCAGCAGCGCCGGGACCCTCCCGGGTGAGCAGTACTTC. This translates into CASSAGTLPGEQYF.